One and the same sample provided the 15 T cell receptor beta chains below, sequenced in a study of blood T cell repertoires in COVID-19. Method: immunoSEQ multiplex PCR; TCRdb's copy keeps in-frame clones and lacks some. The sample carries about 44,000 clones, 75% to 90% recorded once. Sequenced material: peripheral blood. The receptors were sampled from a woman older than 75 in a cohort sampled during active or convalescent COVID-19.

V is TRBV4-3 and J is TRBJ2-6; no clear D gene. This CDR3 has 17 residues. Trimming removed 0 bases from V and 0 bases from J, with 9 bases in between. CDR1 and CDR2 from the germline V gene are LGHNA and YSLEER. CDR3: CASSQDSESSGANVLTF. Written as DNA, the CDR3 is TGCGCCAGCAGCCAAGACAGCGAGAGCTCTGGGGCCAACGTCCTGACTTTC.

The DNA of the CDR3 is TGTGCCATCAGTGGCGGGACTACTAACAATGAGCAGTTCTTC. Its translation is CAISGGTTNNEQFF. The V gene is TRBV10-3, the J gene TRBJ2-1; 7 bases line up with TRBD2. CDR1 is ENHRY and CDR2 is SYGVKD in the germline V gene. V shed 4 bases and J 5 bases; nucleotides not matched to a gene: 5. This CDR3 region has 14 residues.

This clone showed up just once. The rearrangement uses TRBV7-2 and TRBJ2-1, with 9 bases fitting TRBD2. J was trimmed by 2 bases and V by 9 bases; bases with no gene match: 2. The CDR3 extends over 13 amino acids. Germline assignment: CDR1 SGHTA and CDR2 FQGNSA. In DNA form, the CDR3 reads TGTGCCAGTCGGACTAGCGCCTACAATGAGCAGTTCTTC. This sequence encodes CASRTSAYNEQFF.

The CDR3 nucleotides are TGCAGCGTTGAAGTGGGGGGGTTCTCTGAAGCTTTCTTT. Translating it yields CSVEVGGFSEAFF. The chain is built from TRBV29-1 and TRBJ1-1, with TRBD1 as a possible D gene (5 bases). The CDR3 has 13 residues. Trimming took 1 base from V and 6 from J, leaving 12 bases between them. Germline CDR1 is SQVTM and CDR2 is ANQGSEA.

This chain links TRBV28 with TRBJ1-5; D ambiguous. The ends were cut back, 5 bases at V and 7 bases at J, with 18 bases in the middle. Germline V CDR1 and CDR2: MDHEN, SYDVKM. The CDR3 consists of 15 residues. CDR3 region: CASSPVRGGYQPQHF. CDR3 bases: TGTGCCAGCAGTCCCGTCCGTGGAGGGTACCAGCCCCAGCATTTT.

This clone occurred once. The rearrangement links TRBV6-2 or TRBV6-3 to TRBJ2-3; 8 bases map to TRBD2. The CDR3 runs 15 residues. With 5 bases clipped from V and 11 bases from J, the junction kept 15 bases outside the gene matches. Germline CDR1 and CDR2: MNHEY and SVGEGT. The CDR3 loop is CASSTLGRGGMEQYF. The CDR3 DNA follows: TGTGCCAGCAGTACCCTCGGGAGGGGAGGGATGGAGCAGTATTTT.

The count of this clone is one. The chain has TRBV6-1 and TRBJ1-3; D gene uncertain. The CDR3 has 14 amino acids. Trimming cost V 0 bases and J 4 bases, with 7 bases left between them. The germline gives CDR1 MNHNS, CDR2 SASEGT. The CDR3 DNA follows: TGTGCCAGCAGTGAAGCCTCGAGCGGAAACACCATATATTTT. Translation gives CASSEASSGNTIYF.

The V call is TRBV25-1, the J call TRBJ1-2; perhaps TRBD1 as D (5 bases). Trimming took off 3 bases at V and 8 bases at J, with 16 bases between the two ends. Germline V gives CDR1 MGHDK, CDR2 SYGVNS. The CDR3 runs 14 residues. CDR3 region: CASSDVGRRQGYTF. Written as DNA, the CDR3 is TGTGCCAGCAGTGATGTGGGGCGCCGGCAAGGCTACACCTTC.

CDR3 protein: CASSSGYSNQPQHF. The CDR3 nucleotides are TGCGCCAGCAGCTCGGGTTATAGCAATCAGCCCCAGCATTTT. The V and J genes are TRBV5-1 and TRBJ1-5; no reliable D call. The V end was cut by 3 bases, the J end by 0 bases, with 7 bases between. The CDR3 is made up of 14 amino acids. Germline CDR1 SGHRS, CDR2 YFSETQ.

The chain couples TRBV5-4 to TRBJ2-3; no definite D call. Looked up from germline, CDR1 is SGHNT and CDR2 is YYREEE (reference sequence). The CDR3 has 12 amino acids. V lost 0 bases, J lost 4 bases, and 3 bases lay in between. The CDR3 is CASSLASDTQYF. DNA for the CDR3: TGTGCCAGCAGCTTGGCCTCAGATACGCAGTATTTT.

The chain is built from TRBV25-1 and TRBJ2-1, with D uncertain. This CDR3 spans 13 amino acids. Germline CDR1 is MGHDK and CDR2 is SYGVNS. With 3 bases removed from V and 7 bases from J, the gap between germline ends came to 10 bases. This CDR3 is CASSDVNRNEQFF. In DNA, the CDR3 is TGTGCCAGCAGTGATGTAAACCGGAATGAGCAGTTCTTC. The whole variable domain, remainder taken from reference TRBV25-1 and TRBJ2-1, is EADIYQTPRYLVIGTGKKITLECSQTMGHDKMYWYQQDPGMELHLIHYSYGVNSTEKGDLSSESTVSRIRTEHFPLTLESARPSHTSQYLCASSDVNRNEQFFGPGTRLTVL.

The table lists this clone with a count of one. The J gene is TRBJ1-4, the V gene TRBV5-1; TRBD1 might be the D (5 bases). CDR1 and CDR2 from the germline V gene are SGHRS and YFSETQ. V lost 0 bases to trimming and J lost 5 bases, with 8 bases between them. The CDR3 sequence is 14 residues long. CDR3 DNA sequence: TGCGCCAGCAGCTTGGGGGGCCCAAATGAAAAACTGTTTTTT. Amino acids: CASSLGGPNEKLFF.

The V and J genes are TRBV4-1 and TRBJ2-5, with 7 nucleotides matching TRBD1. V was pared by 1 base and J by 7 bases, with 9 bases of the junction left unmatched. This CDR3 has 15 amino acids. CDR1 is MGHRA and CDR2 is YSYEKL in the germline V gene. The CDR3 here is CASSQAKGGAGTQYF. CDR3 coding DNA: TGCGCCAGCAGCCAAGCTAAAGGGGGCGCAGGGACCCAGTACTTC.

This chain links TRBV19 with TRBJ1-2, with 9 bases aligning to TRBD1. This CDR3 has 13 amino acids. The germline CDR1 and CDR2 sequences are LNHDA and SQIVND (reference sequence). The J segment lost 4 bases and the V segment lost 9 bases, leaving 6 bases of the junction unmatched. The CDR3 spells CASEGTGTYGYTF. DNA of the CDR3: TGTGCCAGCGAAGGGACAGGGACCTATGGCTACACCTTC.

This clone was observed a handful of times. The genes are TRBV5-1 and TRBJ2-3; 8 bases are a match to TRBD2. Germline CDR1 and CDR2: SGHRS and YFSETQ. Trimming removed 4 bases from V and 1 base from J; junction bases left unmatched: 8. The CDR3 is 16 amino acids. The CDR3 DNA reads TGCGCCAGCAGCATAAGTAGCGGGATAGGCACAGATACGCAGTATTTT. It codes for CASSISSGIGTDTQYF. Looking up the rest from reference TRBV5-1 and TRBJ2-3 gives the full variable domain: KAGVTQTPRYLIKTRGQQVTLSCSPISGHRSVSWYQQTPGQGLQFLFEYFSETQRNKGNFPGRFSGRQFSNSRSEMNVSTLELGDSALYLCASSISSGIGTDTQYFGPGTRLTVL.